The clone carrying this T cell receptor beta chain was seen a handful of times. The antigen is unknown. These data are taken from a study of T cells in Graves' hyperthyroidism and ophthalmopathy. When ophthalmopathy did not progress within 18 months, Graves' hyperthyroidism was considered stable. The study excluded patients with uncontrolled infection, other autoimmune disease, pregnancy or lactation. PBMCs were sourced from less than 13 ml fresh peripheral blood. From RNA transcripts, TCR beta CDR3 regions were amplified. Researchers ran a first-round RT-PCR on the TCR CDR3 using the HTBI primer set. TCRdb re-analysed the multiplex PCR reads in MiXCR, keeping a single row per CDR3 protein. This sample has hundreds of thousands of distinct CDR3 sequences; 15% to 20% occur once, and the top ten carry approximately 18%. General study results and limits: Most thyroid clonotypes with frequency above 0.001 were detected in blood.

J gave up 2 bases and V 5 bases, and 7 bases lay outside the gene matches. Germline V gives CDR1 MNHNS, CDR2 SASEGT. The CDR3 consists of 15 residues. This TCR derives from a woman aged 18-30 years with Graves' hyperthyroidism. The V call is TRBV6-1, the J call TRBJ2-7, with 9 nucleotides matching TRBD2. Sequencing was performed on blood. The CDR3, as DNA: TGTGCCAGCAGTCCGGCGGGGGGGCTCCCCTACGAGCAGTACTTC. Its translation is CASSPAGGLPYEQYF.